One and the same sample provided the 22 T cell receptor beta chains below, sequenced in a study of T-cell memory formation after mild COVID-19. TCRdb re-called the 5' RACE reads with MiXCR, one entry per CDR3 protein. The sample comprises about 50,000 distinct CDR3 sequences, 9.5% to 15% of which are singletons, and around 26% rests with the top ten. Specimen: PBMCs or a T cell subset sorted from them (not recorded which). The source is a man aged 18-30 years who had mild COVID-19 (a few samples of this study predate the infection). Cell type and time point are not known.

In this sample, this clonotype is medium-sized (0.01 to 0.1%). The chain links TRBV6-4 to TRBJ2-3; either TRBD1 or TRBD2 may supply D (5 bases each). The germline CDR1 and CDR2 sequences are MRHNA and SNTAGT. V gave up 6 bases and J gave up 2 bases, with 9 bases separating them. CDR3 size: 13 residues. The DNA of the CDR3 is TGTGCCAGCAGCACGGGGCCCACAGATACGCAGTATTTT. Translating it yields CASSTGPTDTQYF.

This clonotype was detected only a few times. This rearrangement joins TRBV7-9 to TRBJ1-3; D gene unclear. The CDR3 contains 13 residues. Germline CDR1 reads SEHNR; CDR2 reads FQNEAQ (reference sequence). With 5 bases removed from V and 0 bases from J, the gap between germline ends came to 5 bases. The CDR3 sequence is CASSPNSGNTIYF. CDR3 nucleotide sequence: TGTGCCAGCAGCCCTAACTCTGGAAACACCATATATTTT.

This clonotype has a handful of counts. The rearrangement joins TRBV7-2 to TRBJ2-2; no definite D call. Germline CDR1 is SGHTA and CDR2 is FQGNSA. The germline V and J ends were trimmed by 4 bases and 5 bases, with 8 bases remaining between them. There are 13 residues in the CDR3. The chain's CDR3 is CASSSGPTGELFF. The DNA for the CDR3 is TGTGCCAGCAGCTCCGGTCCGACCGGGGAGCTGTTTTTT. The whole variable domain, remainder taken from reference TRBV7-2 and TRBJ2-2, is GAGVSQSPSNKVTEKGKDVELRCDPISGHTALYWYRQSLGQGLEFLIYFQGNSAPDKSGLPSDRFSAERTGGSVSTLTIQRTQQEDSAVYLCASSSGPTGELFFGEGSRLTVL.

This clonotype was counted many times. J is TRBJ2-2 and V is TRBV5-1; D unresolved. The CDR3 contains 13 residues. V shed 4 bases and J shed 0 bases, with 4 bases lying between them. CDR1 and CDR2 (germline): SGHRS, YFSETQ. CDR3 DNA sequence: TGCGCCAGCAGCGCCCCGAACACCGGGGAGCTGTTTTTT. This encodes CASSAPNTGELFF.

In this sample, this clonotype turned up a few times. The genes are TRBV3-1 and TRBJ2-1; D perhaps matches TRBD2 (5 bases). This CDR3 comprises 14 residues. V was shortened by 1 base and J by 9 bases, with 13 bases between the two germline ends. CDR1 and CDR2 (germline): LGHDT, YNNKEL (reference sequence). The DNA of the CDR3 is TGTGCCAGCAGCCAAGGAACTAGACTGGGTGAGCAGTTCTTC. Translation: CASSQGTRLGEQFF.

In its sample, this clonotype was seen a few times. The CDR3 spells CASSLLAAGQATDTQYF. The CDR3 region has the DNA TGTGCCAGCAGTTTATTAGCAGCGGGTCAGGCCACAGATACGCAGTATTTT. The gene calls are TRBV28 and TRBJ2-3; possibly TRBD2 for D (6 bases). V dropped 1 base and J dropped 2 bases, with 16 bases sitting between them. The CDR3 is 17 amino acids. Germline assignment: CDR1 MDHEN and CDR2 SYDVKM.

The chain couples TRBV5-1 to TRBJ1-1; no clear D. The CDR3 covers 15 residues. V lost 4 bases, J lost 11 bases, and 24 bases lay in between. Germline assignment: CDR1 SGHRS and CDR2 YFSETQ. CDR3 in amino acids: CASSPNNPDRQAAFF. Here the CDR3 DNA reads TGCGCCAGCAGCCCGAATAACCCCGACCGGCAAGCGGCTTTCTTT.

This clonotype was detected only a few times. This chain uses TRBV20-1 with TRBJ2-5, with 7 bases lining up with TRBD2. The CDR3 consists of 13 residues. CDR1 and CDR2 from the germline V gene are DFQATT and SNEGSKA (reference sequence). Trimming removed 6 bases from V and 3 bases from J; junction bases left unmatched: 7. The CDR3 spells CSAVSGGKETQYF. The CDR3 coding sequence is TGCAGTGCCGTATCGGGGGGAAAAGAGACCCAGTACTTC.

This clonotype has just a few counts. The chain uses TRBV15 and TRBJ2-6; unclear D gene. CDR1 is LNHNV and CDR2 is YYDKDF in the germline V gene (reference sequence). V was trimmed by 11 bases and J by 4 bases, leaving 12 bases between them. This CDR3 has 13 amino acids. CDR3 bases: TGTGCCGCCCGAGTTTCGGGGGCCAACGTCCTGACTTTC. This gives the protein CAARVSGANVLTF.

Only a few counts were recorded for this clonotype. CDR3 sequence (DNA): TGCAGTGCCGCACAGGGAACGGCTAACTATGGCTACACCTTC. The encoded protein is CSAAQGTANYGYTF. The chain links TRBV20-1 to TRBJ1-2, with a possible D match to TRBD1 (6 bases). Trimming took off 6 bases at V and 0 bases at J, with 14 bases between the two ends. The V gene's germline CDR1 is DFQATT and CDR2 SNEGSKA (reference sequence). The CDR3 sequence is 14 residues long.

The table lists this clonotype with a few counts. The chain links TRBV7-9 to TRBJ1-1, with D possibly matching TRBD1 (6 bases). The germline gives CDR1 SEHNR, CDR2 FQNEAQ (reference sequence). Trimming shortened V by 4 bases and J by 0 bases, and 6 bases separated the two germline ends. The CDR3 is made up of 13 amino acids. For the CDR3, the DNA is TGTGCCAGCAGCTGGACAGTGAACACTGAAGCTTTCTTT. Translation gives CASSWTVNTEAFF.

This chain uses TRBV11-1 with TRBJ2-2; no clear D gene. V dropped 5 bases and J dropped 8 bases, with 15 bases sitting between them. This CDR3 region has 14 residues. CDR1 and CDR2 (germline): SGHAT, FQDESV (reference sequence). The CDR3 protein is CASSPSVVFGELFF. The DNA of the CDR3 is TGTGCCAGCAGCCCCTCGGTGGTCTTTGGGGAGCTGTTTTTT.

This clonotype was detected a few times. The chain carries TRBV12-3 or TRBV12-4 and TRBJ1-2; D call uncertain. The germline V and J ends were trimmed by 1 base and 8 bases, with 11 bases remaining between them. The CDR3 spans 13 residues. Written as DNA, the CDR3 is TGTGCCAGCAGTTTAGGAGGGAAGAGAGGCTACACCTTC. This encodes CASSLGGKRGYTF.

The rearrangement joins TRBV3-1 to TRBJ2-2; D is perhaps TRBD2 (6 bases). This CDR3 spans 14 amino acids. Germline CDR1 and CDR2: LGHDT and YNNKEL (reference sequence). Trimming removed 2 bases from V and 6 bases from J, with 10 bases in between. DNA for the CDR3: TGTGCCAGCAGCCAACTTTCGGGGGCCGGGGAGCTGTTTTTT. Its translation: CASSQLSGAGELFF.

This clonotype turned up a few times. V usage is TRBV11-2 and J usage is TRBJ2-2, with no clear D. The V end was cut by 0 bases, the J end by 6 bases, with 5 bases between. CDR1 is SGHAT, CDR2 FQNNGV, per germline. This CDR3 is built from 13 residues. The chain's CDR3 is CASSLEFSGELFF. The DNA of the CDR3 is TGTGCCAGCAGCTTAGAGTTTTCCGGGGAGCTGTTTTTT.

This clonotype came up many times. In DNA form, the CDR3 reads TGTGCCAGCAGCGTAGAGGGCAGGGCGAGAGAAGAGACCCAGTACTTC. This encodes CASSVEGRAREETQYF. The chain couples TRBV9 to TRBJ2-5; possible D gene TRBD1, 5 bases. Germline CDR1 and CDR2: SGDLS and YYNGEE. The CDR3 length is 16 residues. V was cut by 0 bases and J by 3 bases, with 15 bases left in between.

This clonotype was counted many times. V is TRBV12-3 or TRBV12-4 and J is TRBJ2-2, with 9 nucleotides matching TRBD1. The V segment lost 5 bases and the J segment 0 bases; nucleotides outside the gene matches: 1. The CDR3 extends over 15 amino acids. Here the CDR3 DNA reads TGTGCCAGCAGTACAGGGGGCGCGAACACCGGGGAGCTGTTTTTT. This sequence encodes CASSTGGANTGELFF.

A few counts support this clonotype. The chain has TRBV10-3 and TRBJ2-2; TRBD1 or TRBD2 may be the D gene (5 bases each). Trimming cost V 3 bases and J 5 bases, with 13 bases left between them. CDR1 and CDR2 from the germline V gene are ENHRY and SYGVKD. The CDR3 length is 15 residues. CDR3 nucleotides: TGTGCCATCAGTGACCCGAGAGGGGATACCGGGGAGCTGTTTTTT. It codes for CAISDPRGDTGELFF.

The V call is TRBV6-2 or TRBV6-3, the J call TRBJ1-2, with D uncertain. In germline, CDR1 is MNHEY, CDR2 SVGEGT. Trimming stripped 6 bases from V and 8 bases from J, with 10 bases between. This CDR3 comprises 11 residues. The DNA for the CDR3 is TGTGCCAGCAGCGGCCTCTTGGGCTACACCTTC. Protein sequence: CASSGLLGYTF.

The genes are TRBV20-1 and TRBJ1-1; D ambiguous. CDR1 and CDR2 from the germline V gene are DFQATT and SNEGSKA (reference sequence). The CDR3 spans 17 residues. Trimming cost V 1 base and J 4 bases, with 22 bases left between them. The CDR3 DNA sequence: TGCAGTGCTAGAGCGTGGAGACGATACTCAATGGCCACTGAAGCTTTCTTT. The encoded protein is CSARAWRRYSMATEAFF.

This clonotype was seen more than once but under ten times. CDR3 sequence: CASSSGGLANEQFF. The DNA of the CDR3 is TGTGCCAGCAGTTCCGGGGGACTAGCTAATGAGCAGTTCTTC. This sequence joins TRBV28 and TRBJ2-1; 9 positions agree with TRBD2. Germline V CDR1 and CDR2: MDHEN, SYDVKM. The CDR3 sequence is 14 residues long. After removal of 4 bases from V and 7 bases from J, the junction contained 5 bases not matched to a gene.

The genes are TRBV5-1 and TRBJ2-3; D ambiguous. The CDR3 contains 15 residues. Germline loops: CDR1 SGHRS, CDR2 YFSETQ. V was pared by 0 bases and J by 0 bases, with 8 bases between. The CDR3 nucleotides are TGCGCCAGCAGCTTGGCGCCCAGAAGCACAGATACGCAGTATTTT. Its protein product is CASSLAPRSTDTQYF.